One and the same sample provided the 10 T cell receptor beta chains below, sequenced in a study of identical twins. TCRdb called the 5' RACE reads again in MiXCR, with one record for every CDR3 protein. The sample includes approximately 500,000 distinct CDR3 sequences, roughly a quarter seen only once; the top ten take over 2.5%. The same sample was also used in a study of T cells expressing NK-cell markers.

Sequences were obtained from CD4+ T cells sorted from blood. These receptors were taken from a woman younger than 30 in good health.

The chain is built from TRBV5-1 and TRBJ2-7; possibly TRBD2 for D (5 bases). The CDR3 contains 16 residues. The V gene lost 0 bases and the J gene lost 4 bases, with 17 bases spanning the gap. Per germline, CDR1 SGHRS and CDR2 YFSETQ. CDR3 bases: TGCGCCAGCAGCTTGGCCATGGGAGATGGGAAGTACGAGCAGTACTTC. Protein product: CASSLAMGDGKYEQYF.

This clonotype was seen a few times. This chain joins TRBV11-2 and TRBJ2-1, with 8 nucleotides matching TRBD1. The germline CDR1 and CDR2 sequences are SGHAT and FQNNGV. V lost 11 bases to trimming and J lost 0 bases; unmatched junction nucleotides: 6. The CDR3 sequence is 14 residues long. For the CDR3, the DNA is TGTGCCGTCGCCGGGACAGGCTCCTACAATGAGCAGTTCTTC. Translating it yields CAVAGTGSYNEQFF. Combining the CDR3 with reference TRBV11-2 and TRBJ2-1 gives the whole variable domain EAGVAQSPRYKIIEKRQSVAFWCNPISGHATLYWYQQILGQGPKLLIQFQNNGVVDDSQLPKDRFSAERLKGVDSTLKIQPAKLEDSAVYLCAVAGTGSYNEQFFGPGTRLTVL.

This clonotype has just a few counts. V usage is TRBV20-1 and J usage is TRBJ2-1, with D hard to call. Germline V lookup: CDR1 DFQATT, CDR2 SNEGSKA (reference sequence). Trimming stripped 3 bases from V and 4 bases from J, with 7 bases between. CDR3 length: 12 residues. The CDR3 nucleotides read TGCAGTGCTAGTTTACTTTACAATGAGCAGTTCTTC. Encoded protein: CSASLLYNEQFF.

The chain employs TRBV7-2 and TRBJ1-2, with TRBD1 matching 11 bases. The junction had 8 bases not matched to a gene; V was cut back by 4 bases and J by 7 bases. The CDR3 runs to 15 residues. In germline, CDR1 is SGHTA, CDR2 FQGNSA. CDR3 region: CASSSGGQGALGYTF. The CDR3 DNA follows: TGTGCCAGCAGCTCAGGCGGACAGGGGGCGCTTGGCTACACCTTC.

This clonotype was counted a few times. The CDR3, as DNA: TGCGCCAGCAGCCCATTTTCAGGAGGAGGCTCCTACGAGCAGTACTTC. Translated, it gives CASSPFSGGGSYEQYF. The chain combines TRBV5-1 with TRBJ2-7; D might be TRBD2 (5 bases). There are 16 residues in the CDR3. V was clipped by 4 bases and J by 0 bases, with 17 bases between them. Germline V gene data show CDR1 as SGHRS and CDR2 as YFSETQ. Together with reference TRBV5-1 and TRBJ2-7, the CDR3 gives the full variable domain: KAGVTQTPRYLIKTRGQQVTLSCSPISGHRSVSWYQQTPGQGLQFLFEYFSETQRNKGNFPGRFSGRQFSNSRSEMNVSTLELGDSALYLCASSPFSGGGSYEQYFGPGTRLTVT.

The chain couples TRBV10-3 to TRBJ1-5, with D possibly matching TRBD1 (5 bases). Germline CDR1 is ENHRY and CDR2 is SYGVKD. CDR3 length: 14 amino acids. Trimming stripped 3 bases from V and 5 bases from J, with 11 bases between. The CDR3 spells CAISEAGPDQPQHF. CDR3 in DNA: TGTGCCATCAGTGAAGCAGGGCCTGATCAGCCCCAGCATTTT.

Many counts were recorded for this clonotype. The chain has TRBV5-6 and TRBJ2-4; 10 bases fit TRBD2. With V trimmed by 4 bases and J by 0 bases, 13 bases remained unmatched. This CDR3 has 19 residues. Germline CDR1 SGHDT, CDR2 YYEEEE. CDR3 in amino acids: CASSLRLAGFIVAKNIQYF. CDR3 DNA: TGTGCCAGCAGCCTCCGACTAGCGGGTTTCATTGTAGCCAAAAACATTCAGTACTTC.

This clonotype was observed a handful of times. The chain recombines TRBV6-5 with TRBJ2-1; TRBD2 agrees at 10 bases. Germline values: CDR1 MNHEY, CDR2 SVGAGI. The CDR3 has 16 amino acids. The trim removed 0 bases at V and 9 bases at J, leaving 8 bases unmatched. The CDR3 here is CASSYSSVAGGGEQFF. CDR3 nucleotides: TGTGCCAGCAGTTACTCCTCGGTAGCGGGGGGAGGTGAGCAGTTCTTC.

This clonotype was observed many times. The rearrangement joins TRBV20-1 to TRBJ1-2, with a tentative D call TRBD1 (5 bases). V was pared by 4 bases and J by 4 bases, with 13 bases between. The CDR3 contains 13 residues. The V gene's germline CDR1 is DFQATT and CDR2 SNEGSKA (reference sequence). Written as DNA, the CDR3 is TGCAGTGCTAACAGACAGAGAACCTATGGCTACACCTTC. This translates into CSANRQRTYGYTF.

This clonotype came up a few times. The chain employs TRBV12-3 or TRBV12-4 and TRBJ2-5, with a weak D call TRBD2 (7 bases). There are 15 residues in the CDR3. The ends were cut back, 6 bases at V and 5 bases at J, with 19 bases in the middle. The CDR3 coding sequence is TGTGCCAGCAGAGACCGGGGGGCCGGCGGGGAGACCCAGTACTTC. This codes for CASRDRGAGGETQYF.